The subject of this entry is one T cell receptor beta chain. Its antigen remains unidentified. The sample holds no much larger clone one base away, and base qualities are not on file. The sample's time point label, decoded: baseline before first vaccination. Vaccinee samples were obtained from the UK trials COV001 and COV002, which included a single-blind randomized controlled phase 2/3 trial of AZD1222 (ChAdOx1 nCoV-19) in healthy adults. For TCRbeta chain sequencing, PBMC samples were collected from trial participants at day 0 and at day 28 after the second dose. Looking up the germline V gene yields CDR1 LGHNA and CDR2 YSLEER. V loses 0 bases, J loses 1 base, and the germline ends lie 12 bases apart. From the cysteine up to the phenylalanine, the CDR3 has a length of 17 residues. Here the CDR3 DNA is all that survives: 51 bases in frame from base 1. The CDR3 regions of human TCRbeta chains were subjected to immunosequencing. The source study handled its data this way. Repertoire TCRs were matched against a reference library of SARS-CoV-2-specific TCRs generated with the MIRA antigen-specificity platform. Breadth was defined as the fraction of unique TCRs that were SARS-CoV-2-associated. Depth was defined as the fraction of total T cells that were SARS-CoV-2-associated. Using the MIRA data, each spike-specific TCR was mapped to the spike region that the TCR reacts to and placed in a CD4 or CD8 class. Log10-transformed breadth and depth values were compared by one-way ANOVA with Sidak's multiple comparisons tests. In its TCRdb copy, this immuneACCESS table keeps in-frame sequences only and misses some clones. Where compared with another copy, unresolved V genes explain less than half of these, and the others have no known cause. V and J calls and clone size are those listed in that table; D and trimming were worked out from the DNA. The sample table contains 100,000 to 130,000 clones; only one count was recorded for 89% of them. In total, the top ten clones hold 6% to 7% of the sample.

These data come from a study of T cell responses to AZD1222 COVID-19 vaccine (dated by TCRdb to 2020 to 2022). Study-wide context: AZD1222 recipients whose second dose came at about 4 weeks and those whose second dose came at about 12 weeks were combined into one group, since spike-specific TCR depth and breadth did not differ between the two schedules. A total of 233 trial participants underwent TCR sequencing, of whom 207 had received two doses of AZD1222 and around 25 had received two doses of the MenACWY control vaccine. Trial participants were enrolled by age into 18-55, 56-69 and 70-plus year subgroups, with roughly 160, 29 and 62 TCR-sequenced participants respectively.

The full study reports these points: Nearly half of unique spike-specific TCRs reportedly recognized epitopes outside regions mutated in the B.1.351 and B.1.1.7 variants. Spike-specific TCR breadth and depth rose significantly after two AZD1222 doses compared with day 0 and with MenACWY recipients. No day 14 peak-response samples were available, so repertoires were characterized only after the peak T cell response. Participants were mostly white British and included more females than males, and it was suggested by the authors that clonal diversity may have been underestimated. The vaccine-associated CD4 TCRs covered the entire spike protein, and the dominant responses fell in regions 160-218 and 743-854. The 56-69-year group was small, and its depth increase did not reach significance, likely because of low power. Conclusions about previously exposed vaccinees are limited because only five to seven AZD1222 recipients were SARS-CoV-2 seropositive at baseline.

The sequencing used peripheral blood, collected on day 0 of AZD1222 vaccination. The rearrangement combines TRBV4-3 with TRBJ2-2, and TRBD2 may be the D gene, going by 6 matching bases. The receptor was isolated from an adult in good health. The bases are TGCGCCAGCAGCCAAGATCTGGGTAGCGGGAACACCGGGGAGCTGTTTTTT. Its protein product is CASSQDLGSGNTGELFF.